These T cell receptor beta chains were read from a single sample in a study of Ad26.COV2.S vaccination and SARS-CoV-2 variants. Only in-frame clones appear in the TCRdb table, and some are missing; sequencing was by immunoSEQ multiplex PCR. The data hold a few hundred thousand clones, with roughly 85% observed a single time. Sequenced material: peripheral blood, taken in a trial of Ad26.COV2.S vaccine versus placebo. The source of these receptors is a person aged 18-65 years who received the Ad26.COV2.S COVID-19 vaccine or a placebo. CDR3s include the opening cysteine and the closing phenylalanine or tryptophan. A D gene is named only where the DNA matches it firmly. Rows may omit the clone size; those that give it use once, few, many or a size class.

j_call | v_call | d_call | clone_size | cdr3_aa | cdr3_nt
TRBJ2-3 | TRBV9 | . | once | CASSVGVQSTDTQYF | TGTGCCAGCAGCGTAGGAGTCCAGAGCACAGATACGCAGTATTTT
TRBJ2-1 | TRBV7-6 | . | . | CASSLALLGSSSYNEQFF | TGTGCCAGCAGCTTAGCCCTCCTAGGGTCAAGCTCCTACAATGAGCAGTTCTTC
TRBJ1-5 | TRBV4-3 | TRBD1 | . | CASSQDFPTGRNRYQPQHF | TGCGCCAGCAGCCAAGACTTTCCGACAGGGAGGAATAGGTATCAGCCCCAGCATTTT
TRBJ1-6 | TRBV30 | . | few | CAWSATRGANYNSPLHF | TGTGCCTGGAGCGCCACCCGGGGGGCAAACTATAATTCACCCCTCCACTTT
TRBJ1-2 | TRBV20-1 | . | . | CSARGMDGYTF | TGCAGTGCGAGGGGAATGGATGGCTACACCTTC
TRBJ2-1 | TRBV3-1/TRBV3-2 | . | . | CASSQATPGPYNEQFF | TGTGCCAGCAGCCAAGCAACCCCGGGACCCTACAATGAGCAGTTCTTC
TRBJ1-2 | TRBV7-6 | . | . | CASSLVTGRVSNYGYTF | TGTGCCAGCAGCTTGGTCACAGGGAGGGTTTCTAACTATGGCTACACCTTC
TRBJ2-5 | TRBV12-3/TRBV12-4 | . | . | CASSPPQKTQYF | TGTGCCAGCAGCCCCCCCCAAAAGACCCAGTACTTC
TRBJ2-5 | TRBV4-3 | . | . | CASSQDTAPRETQYF | TGCGCCAGCAGCCAAGATACCGCGCCTCGGGAGACCCAGTACTTC
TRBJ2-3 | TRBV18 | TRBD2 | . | CASSPGLAGARGDTQYF | TGTGCCAGCTCACCGGGACTAGCGGGAGCGAGGGGAGATACGCAGTATTTT
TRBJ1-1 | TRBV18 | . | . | CASSPRQDSEAFF | TGTGCCAGCTCACCACGCCAGGACTCTGAAGCTTTCTTT
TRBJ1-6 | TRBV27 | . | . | CASSLGLNSPLHF | TGTGCCAGCAGCTTAGGGTTGAATTCACCCCTCCACTTT
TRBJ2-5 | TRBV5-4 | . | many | CASSSDRSLETQYF | TGTGCCAGCAGCTCCGACAGGTCTTTGGAGACCCAGTACTTC
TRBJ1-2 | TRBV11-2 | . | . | CASSLGGIANYGYTF | TGTGCCAGCAGCTTAGGAGGGATAGCTAACTATGGCTACACCTTC
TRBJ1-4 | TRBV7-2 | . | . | CASSHRPDGIEEKLFF | TGTGCCAGCAGCCACAGACCAGACGGGATTGAGGAAAAACTGTTTTTT
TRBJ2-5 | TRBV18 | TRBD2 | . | CASSPGLATVETQYF | TGTGCCAGCTCACCTGGACTAGCGACAGTAGAGACCCAGTACTTC